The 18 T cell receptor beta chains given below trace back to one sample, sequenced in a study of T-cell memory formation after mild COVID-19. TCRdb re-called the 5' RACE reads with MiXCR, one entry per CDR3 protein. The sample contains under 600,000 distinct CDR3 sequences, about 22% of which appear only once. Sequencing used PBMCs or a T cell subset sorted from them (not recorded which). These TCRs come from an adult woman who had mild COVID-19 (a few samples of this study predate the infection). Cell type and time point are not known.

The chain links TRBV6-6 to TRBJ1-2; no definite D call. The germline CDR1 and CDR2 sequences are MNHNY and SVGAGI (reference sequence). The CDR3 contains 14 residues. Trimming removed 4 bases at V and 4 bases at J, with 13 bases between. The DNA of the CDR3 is TGTGCCAGCAGTTCTAGCGGGGAAACCTATGGCTACACCTTC. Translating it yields CASSSSGETYGYTF.

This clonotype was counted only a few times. CDR3 loop: CASSLAGSLNTEAFF. The CDR3 DNA sequence: TGCGCCAGCAGCTTGGCGGGGTCCCTGAACACTGAAGCTTTCTTT. This chain joins TRBV5-1 and TRBJ1-1, with no clear D. V dropped 0 bases and J dropped 0 bases, with 9 bases sitting between them. This CDR3 region has 15 residues. CDR1 is SGHRS and CDR2 is YFSETQ in the germline V gene.

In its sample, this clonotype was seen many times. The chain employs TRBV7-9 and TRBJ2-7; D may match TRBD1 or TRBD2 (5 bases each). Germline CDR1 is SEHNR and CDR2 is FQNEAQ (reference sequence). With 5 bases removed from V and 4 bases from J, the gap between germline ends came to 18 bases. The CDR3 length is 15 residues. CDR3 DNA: TGTGCCAGCAGCCCTACCGGGACGGGACCGTACGAGCAGTACTTC. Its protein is CASSPTGTGPYEQYF.

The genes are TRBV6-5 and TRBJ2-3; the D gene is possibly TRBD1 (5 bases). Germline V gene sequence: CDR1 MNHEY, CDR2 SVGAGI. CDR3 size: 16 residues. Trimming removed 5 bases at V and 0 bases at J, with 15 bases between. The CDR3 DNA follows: TGTGCCAGCAGTCGACCGGACACTTTCAGCACAGATACGCAGTATTTT. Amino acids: CASSRPDTFSTDTQYF.

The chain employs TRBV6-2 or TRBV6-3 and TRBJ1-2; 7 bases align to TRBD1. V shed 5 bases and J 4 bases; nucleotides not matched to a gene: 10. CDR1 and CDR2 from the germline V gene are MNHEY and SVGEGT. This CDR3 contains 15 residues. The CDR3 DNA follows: TGTGCCAGCAGTGCGGACAGGATATTTGGCTATGGCTACACCTTC. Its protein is CASSADRIFGYGYTF.

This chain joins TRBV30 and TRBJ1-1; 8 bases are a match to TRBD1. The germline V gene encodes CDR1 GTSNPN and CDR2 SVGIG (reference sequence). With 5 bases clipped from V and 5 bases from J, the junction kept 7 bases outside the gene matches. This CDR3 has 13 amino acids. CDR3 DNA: TGTGCCTGGTATGGACAGGGATGGACTGAAGCTTTCTTT. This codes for CAWYGQGWTEAFF.

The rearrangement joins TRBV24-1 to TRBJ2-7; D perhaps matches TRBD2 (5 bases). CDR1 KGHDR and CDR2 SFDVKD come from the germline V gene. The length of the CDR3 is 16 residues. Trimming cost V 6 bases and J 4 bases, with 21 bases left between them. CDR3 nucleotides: TGTGCCACCAGTCCCCTGCCGGACTGGCCGTTGTACGAGCAGTACTTC. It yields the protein CATSPLPDWPLYEQYF.

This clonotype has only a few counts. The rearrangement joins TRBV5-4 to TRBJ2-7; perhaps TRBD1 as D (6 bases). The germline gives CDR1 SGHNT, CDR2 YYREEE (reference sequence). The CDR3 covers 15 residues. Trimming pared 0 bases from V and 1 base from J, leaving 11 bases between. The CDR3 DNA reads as TGTGCCAGCAGCTTGGGGGGACATCCGTCCTACGAGCAGTACTTC. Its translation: CASSLGGHPSYEQYF.

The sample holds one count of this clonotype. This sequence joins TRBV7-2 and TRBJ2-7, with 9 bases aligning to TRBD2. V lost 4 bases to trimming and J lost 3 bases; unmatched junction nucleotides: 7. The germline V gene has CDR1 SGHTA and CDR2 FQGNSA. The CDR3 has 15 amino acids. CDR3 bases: TGTGCCAGCAGCTCCCTAGCGGGATGGGACTACGAGCAGTACTTC. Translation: CASSSLAGWDYEQYF.

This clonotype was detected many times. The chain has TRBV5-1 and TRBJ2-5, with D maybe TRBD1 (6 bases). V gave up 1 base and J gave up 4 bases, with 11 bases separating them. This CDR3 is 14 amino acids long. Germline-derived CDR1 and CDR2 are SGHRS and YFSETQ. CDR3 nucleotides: TGCGCCAGCAGCTTGAACAGGGCGAGAGAGACCCAGTACTTC. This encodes CASSLNRARETQYF.

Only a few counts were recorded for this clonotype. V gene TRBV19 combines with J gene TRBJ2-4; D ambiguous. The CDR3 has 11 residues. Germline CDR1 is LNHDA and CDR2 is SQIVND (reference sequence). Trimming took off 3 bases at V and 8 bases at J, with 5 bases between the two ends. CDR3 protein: CASSIKHIQYF. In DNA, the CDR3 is TGTGCCAGTAGTATTAAGCACATTCAGTACTTC.

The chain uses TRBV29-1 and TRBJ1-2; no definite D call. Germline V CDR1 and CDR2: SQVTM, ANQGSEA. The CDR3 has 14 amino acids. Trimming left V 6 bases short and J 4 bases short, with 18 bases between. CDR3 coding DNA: TGCAGCGTCCACATGGACGGCGGTACCTATGGCTACACCTTC. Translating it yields CSVHMDGGTYGYTF.

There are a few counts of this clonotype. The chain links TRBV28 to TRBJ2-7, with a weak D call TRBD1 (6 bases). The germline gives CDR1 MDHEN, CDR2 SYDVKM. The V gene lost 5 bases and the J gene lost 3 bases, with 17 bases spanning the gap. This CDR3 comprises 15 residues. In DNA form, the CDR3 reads TGTGCCAGCAGTCCCACAGGGTCGACCTTCTACGAGCAGTACTTC. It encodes CASSPTGSTFYEQYF.

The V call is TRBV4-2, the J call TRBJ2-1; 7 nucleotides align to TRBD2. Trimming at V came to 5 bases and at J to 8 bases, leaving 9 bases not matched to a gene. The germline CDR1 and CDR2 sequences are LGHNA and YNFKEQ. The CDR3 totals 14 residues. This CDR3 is CASSTGLVLDEQFF. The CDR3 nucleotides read TGTGCCAGCAGCACCGGACTAGTTTTGGATGAGCAGTTCTTC.

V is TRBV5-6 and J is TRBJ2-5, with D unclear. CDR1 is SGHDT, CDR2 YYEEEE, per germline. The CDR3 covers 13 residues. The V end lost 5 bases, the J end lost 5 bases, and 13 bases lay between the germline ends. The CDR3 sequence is CASRRTSVETQYF. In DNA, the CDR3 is TGTGCCAGCAGACGGACCAGTGTGGAGACCCAGTACTTC.

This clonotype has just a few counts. The CDR3 region is CASSSSRDPLFGYTF. In DNA, the CDR3 is TGCGCCAGCAGCTCGAGTAGGGATCCGCTATTTGGCTACACCTTC. This chain links TRBV5-1 with TRBJ1-2; the D is unclear. This CDR3 is built from 15 residues. The germline V and J ends were trimmed by 3 bases and 7 bases, with 19 bases remaining between them. In germline, CDR1 is SGHRS, CDR2 YFSETQ.

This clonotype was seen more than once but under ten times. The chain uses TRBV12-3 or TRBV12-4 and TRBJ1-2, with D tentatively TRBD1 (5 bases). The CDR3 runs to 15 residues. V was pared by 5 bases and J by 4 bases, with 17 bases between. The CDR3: CASSAGPQVTYGYTF. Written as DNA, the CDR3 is TGTGCCAGCAGTGCCGGTCCACAGGTGACCTATGGCTACACCTTC.

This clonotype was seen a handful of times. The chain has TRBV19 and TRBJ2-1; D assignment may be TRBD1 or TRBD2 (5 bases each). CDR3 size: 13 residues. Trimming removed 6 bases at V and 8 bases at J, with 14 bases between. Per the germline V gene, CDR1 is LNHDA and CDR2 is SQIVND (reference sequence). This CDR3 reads CASSAGSLDEQFF. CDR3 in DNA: TGTGCCAGTAGCGCAGGGAGTTTAGATGAGCAGTTCTTC.